This paragraph reports one T cell receptor beta chain. Its antigen is unidentified. The CDR3 spans 14 residues. Germline CDR1 SGHTA, CDR2 FQGNSA. V was trimmed by 7 bases and J by 5 bases, leaving 15 bases between them. The sample belongs to a study of glioma-infiltrating T cells. Study results and limitations: Only very few CDR3 sequences appeared in both tissue and blood. Shared blood CDR3 signature motifs marked patients with low tissue-blood divergence.

Using RNA template, CDR3s of TCR alpha and beta were amplified with iRepertoire arm-PCR. Via MiXCR, TCRdb re-called the multiplex PCR reads, giving one row per CDR3 protein. This table holds a few hundred thousand distinct CDR3 sequences, 41% found once. Sequenced sample: glioma tissue, nonneoplastic brain tissue, or PBMCs (not recorded which). This receptor was taken from a human donor with low-grade glioma or glioblastoma, undergoing nonglioma brain surgery, or in good health (not recorded which). The chain carries TRBV7-2 and TRBJ2-1, with a weak D call TRBD1 (6 bases). CDR3 nucleotide sequence: TGTGCCAGCAAAGCACCCGGGACACACAATGAGCAGTTCTTC. Translated, it gives CASKAPGTHNEQFF.